The clone carrying this T cell receptor beta chain turned up a few times. The antigen is not known. TCRdb fed the reads into MiXCR, producing one record per CDR3 protein. This table holds some 310,000 distinct CDR3 sequences, approximately 25% found once. This specimen belongs to a study of T cell repertoires in cytomegalovirus infection. Study-wide findings and caveats: Cumulative public TCR beta family frequency identified carriers of CMV plus the relevant HLA. What dominated the ex vivo response were HLA-C-restricted CMV-specific TCR beta clonotypes.

CDR1 and CDR2 from the germline V gene are MDHEN and SYDVKM. Trimming stripped 3 bases from V and 0 bases from J, with 12 bases between. CDR3 length: 16 amino acids. Sequenced material: cultured PBMCs, taken from culture after CMV antigen stimulation. This chain links TRBV28 with TRBJ2-1; weak D call: TRBD2 (5 bases). This sequence originates from a human donor in good health (CMV status not recorded). Some clones in this sample may be carry-over from other donors' samples. CDR3 in amino acids: CASSFSGLSSYNEQFF. In DNA form, the CDR3 reads TGTGCCAGCAGTTTCTCCGGACTGAGCTCCTACAATGAGCAGTTCTTC.